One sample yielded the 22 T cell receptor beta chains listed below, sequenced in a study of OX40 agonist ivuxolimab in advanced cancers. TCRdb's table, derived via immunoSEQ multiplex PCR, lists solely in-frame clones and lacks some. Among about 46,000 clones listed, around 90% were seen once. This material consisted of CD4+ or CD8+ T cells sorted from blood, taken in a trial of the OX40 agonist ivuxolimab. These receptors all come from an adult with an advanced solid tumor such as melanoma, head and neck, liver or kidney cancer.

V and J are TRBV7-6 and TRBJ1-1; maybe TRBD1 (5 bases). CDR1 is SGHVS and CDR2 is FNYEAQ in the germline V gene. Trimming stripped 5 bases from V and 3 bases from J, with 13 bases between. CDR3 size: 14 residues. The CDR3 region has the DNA TGTGCCAGCAGCGCGGGACTTCGGGACACTGAAGCTTTCTTT. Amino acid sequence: CASSAGLRDTEAFF.

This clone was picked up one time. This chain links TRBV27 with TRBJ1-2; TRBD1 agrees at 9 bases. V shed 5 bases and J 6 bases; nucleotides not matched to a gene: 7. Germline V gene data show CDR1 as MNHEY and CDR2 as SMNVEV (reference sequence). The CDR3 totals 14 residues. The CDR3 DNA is TGTGCCAGCAGTGCGAACAGGGGGCCGGATGGCTACACCTTC. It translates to CASSANRGPDGYTF.

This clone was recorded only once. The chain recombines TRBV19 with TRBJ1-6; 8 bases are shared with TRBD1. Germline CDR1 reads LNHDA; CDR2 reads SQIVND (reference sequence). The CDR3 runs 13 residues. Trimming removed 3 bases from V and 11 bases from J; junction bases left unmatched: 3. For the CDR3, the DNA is TGTGCCAGTAGTATGTCAGGGGGCGCACCCCTCCACTTT. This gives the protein CASSMSGGAPLHF.

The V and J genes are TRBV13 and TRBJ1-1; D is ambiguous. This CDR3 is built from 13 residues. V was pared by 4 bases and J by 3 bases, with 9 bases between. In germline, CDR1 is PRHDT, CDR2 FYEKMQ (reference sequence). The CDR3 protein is CASSWTTYTEAFF. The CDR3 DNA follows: TGTGCCAGCAGCTGGACCACCTACACTGAAGCTTTCTTT.

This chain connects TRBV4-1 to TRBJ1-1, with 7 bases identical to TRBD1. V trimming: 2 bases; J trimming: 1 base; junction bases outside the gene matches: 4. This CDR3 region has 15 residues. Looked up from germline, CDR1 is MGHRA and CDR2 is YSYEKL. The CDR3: CASSQKGGGNTEAFF. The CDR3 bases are TGCGCCAGCAGCCAAAAAGGGGGCGGGAACACTGAAGCTTTCTTT.

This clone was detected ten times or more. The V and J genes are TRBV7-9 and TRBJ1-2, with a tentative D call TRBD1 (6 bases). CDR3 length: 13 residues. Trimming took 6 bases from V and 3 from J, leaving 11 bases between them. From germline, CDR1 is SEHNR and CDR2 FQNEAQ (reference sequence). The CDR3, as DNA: TGTGCCAGCAGGTTGGGGGCGGACTATGGCTACACCTTC. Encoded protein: CASRLGADYGYTF. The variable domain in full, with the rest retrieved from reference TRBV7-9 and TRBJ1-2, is DTGVSQNPRHKITKRGQNVTFRCDPISEHNRLYWYRQTLGQGPEFLTYFQNEAQLEKSRLLSDRFSAERPKGSFSTLEIQRTEQGDSAMYLCASRLGADYGYTFGSGTRLTVV.

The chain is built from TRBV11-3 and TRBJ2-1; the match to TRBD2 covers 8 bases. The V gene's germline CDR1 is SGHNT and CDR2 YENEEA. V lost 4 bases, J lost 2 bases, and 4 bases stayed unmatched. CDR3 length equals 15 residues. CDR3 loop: CASSWGAGAYNEQFF. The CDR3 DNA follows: TGTGCCAGCAGCTGGGGAGCGGGGGCCTACAATGAGCAGTTCTTC.

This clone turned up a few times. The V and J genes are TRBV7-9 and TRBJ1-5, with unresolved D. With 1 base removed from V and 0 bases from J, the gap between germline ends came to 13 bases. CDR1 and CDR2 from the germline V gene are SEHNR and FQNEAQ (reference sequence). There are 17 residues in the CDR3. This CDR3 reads CASSLVSQHNSNQPQHF. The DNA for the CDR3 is TGTGCCAGCAGCTTAGTTTCCCAACATAATAGCAATCAGCCCCAGCATTTT.

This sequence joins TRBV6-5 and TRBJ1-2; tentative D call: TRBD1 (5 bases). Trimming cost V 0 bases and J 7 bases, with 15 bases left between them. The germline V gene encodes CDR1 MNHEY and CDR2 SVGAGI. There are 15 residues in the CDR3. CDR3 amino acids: CASSYSEGALSGYTF. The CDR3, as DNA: TGTGCCAGCAGTTACTCGGAAGGGGCTCTCTCTGGCTACACCTTC.

The CDR3 DNA reads as TGTGCCAGCAGCTCGGTTCTTGCGCAGTATTTT. It is translated as CASSSVLAQYF. The rearrangement links TRBV5-6 to TRBJ2-3; D remains unclear. V was pared by 3 bases and J by 10 bases, with 9 bases between. Germline CDR1 reads SGHDT; CDR2 reads YYEEEE. The CDR3 runs 11 residues.

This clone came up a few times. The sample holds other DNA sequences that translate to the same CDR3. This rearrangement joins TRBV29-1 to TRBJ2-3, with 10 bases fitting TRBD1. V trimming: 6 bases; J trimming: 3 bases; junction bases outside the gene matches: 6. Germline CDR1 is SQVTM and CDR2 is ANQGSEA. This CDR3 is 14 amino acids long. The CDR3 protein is CSVEGQGMTDTQYF. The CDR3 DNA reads TGCAGCGTGGAGGGACAGGGGATGACAGATACGCAGTATTTT.

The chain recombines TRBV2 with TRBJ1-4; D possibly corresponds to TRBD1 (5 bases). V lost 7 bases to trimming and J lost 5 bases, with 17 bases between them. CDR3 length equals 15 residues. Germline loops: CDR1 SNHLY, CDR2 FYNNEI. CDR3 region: CASIGPAGANEKLFF. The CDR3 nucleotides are TGTGCCAGCATAGGACCCGCCGGGGCGAATGAAAAACTGTTTTTT.

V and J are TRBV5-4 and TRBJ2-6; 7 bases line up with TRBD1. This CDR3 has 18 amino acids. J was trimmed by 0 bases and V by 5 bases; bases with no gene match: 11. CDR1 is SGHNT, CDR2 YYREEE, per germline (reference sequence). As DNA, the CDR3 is TGTGCCAGCAGTACCCCGGGACAGAGAAACTCTGGGGCCAACGTCCTGACTTTC. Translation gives CASSTPGQRNSGANVLTF.

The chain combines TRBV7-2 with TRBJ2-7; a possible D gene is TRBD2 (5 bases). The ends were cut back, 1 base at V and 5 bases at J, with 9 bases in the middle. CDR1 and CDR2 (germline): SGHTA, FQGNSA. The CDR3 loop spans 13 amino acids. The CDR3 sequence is CASSLVPTNEQYF. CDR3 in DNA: TGTGCCAGCAGCTTAGTGCCGACTAACGAGCAGTACTTC.

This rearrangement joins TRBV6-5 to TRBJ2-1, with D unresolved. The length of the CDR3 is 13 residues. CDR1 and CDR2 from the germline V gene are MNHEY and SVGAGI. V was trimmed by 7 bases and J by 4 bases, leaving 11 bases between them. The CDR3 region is CASTTGPYNEQFF. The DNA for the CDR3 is TGTGCCAGCACAACCGGGCCTTACAATGAGCAGTTCTTC.

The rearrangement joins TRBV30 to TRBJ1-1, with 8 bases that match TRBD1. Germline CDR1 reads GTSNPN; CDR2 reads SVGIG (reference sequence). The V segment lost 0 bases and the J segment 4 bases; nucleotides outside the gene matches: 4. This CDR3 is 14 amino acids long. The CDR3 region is CAWSVGGTGTEAFF. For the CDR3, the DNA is TGTGCCTGGAGTGTAGGGGGGACAGGCACTGAAGCTTTCTTT.

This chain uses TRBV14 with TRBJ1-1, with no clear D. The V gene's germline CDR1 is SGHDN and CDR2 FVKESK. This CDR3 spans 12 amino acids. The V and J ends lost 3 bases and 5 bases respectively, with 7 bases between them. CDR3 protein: CASSHGVTEAFF. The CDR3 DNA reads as TGTGCCAGCAGCCACGGTGTGACTGAAGCTTTCTTT.

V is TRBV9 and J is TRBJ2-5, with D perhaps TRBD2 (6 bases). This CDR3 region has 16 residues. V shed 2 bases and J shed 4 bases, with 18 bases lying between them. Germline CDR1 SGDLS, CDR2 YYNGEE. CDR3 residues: CASSVASGDGGETQYF. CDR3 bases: TGTGCCAGCAGCGTGGCCTCGGGGGATGGGGGAGAGACCCAGTACTTC.

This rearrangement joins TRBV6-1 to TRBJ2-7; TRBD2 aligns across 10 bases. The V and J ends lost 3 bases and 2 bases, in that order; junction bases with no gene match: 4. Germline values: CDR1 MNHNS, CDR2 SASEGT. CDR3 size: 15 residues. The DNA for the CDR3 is TGTGCCAGCAGTGATTCACTAGCGGGGCCCTACGAGCAGTACTTC. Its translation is CASSDSLAGPYEQYF.

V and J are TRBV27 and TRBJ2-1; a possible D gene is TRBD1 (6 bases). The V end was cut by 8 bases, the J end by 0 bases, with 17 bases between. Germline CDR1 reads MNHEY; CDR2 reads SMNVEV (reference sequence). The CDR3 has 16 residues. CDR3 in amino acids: CASLTNGQSSYNEQFF. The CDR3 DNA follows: TGTGCCAGCCTCACCAACGGACAGAGCTCCTACAATGAGCAGTTCTTC.

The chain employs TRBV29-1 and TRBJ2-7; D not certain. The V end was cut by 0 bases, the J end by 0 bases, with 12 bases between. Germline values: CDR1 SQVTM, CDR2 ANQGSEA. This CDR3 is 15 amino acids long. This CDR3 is CSVEDPTPSSYEQYF. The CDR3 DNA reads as TGCAGCGTTGAAGATCCGACACCGTCCTCCTACGAGCAGTACTTC.

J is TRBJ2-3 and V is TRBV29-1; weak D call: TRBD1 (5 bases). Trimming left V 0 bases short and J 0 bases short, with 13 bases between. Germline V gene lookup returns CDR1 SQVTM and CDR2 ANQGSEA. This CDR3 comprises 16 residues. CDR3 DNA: TGCAGCGTTGAAGATCTTCGCGGACATAGCACAGATACGCAGTATTTT. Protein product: CSVEDLRGHSTDTQYF.